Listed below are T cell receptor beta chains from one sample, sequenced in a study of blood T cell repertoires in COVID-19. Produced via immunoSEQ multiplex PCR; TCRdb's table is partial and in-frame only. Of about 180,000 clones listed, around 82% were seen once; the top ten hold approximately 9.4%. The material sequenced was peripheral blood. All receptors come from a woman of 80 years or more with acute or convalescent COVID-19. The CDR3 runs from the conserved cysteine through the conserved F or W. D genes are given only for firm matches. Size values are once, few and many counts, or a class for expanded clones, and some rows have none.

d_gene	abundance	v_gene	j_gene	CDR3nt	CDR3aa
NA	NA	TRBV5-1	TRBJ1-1	TGCGCCAGCAGGATTACAGGGATGAACACTGAAGCTTTCTTT	CASRITGMNTEAFF
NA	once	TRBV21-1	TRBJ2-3	TGTGCCAGCAGCACCGGGACTAGCGGGAGAGGGGGAGATACGCAGTATTTT	CASSTGTSGRGGDTQYF
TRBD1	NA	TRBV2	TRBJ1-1	TGTGCCAGCAGTTCTCGACAGGGGATTAATATTGAAGCTTTCTTT	CASSSRQGINIEAFF
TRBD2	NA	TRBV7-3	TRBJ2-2	TGTGCCAGCAGCCGGAATCCGGGACTAGCGGGAGCGAACACCGGGGAGCTGTTTTTT	CASSRNPGLAGANTGELFF
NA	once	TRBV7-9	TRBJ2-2	TGTGCCAGCAGCTCCTCCTACGGGGGAAGAGGAACCGGGGAGCTGTTTTTT	CASSSSYGGRGTGELFF
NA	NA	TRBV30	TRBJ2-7	TGTGCCTGGAGTATTCCCGGACTTCGCCCGGGGAACGAGCAGTACTTC	CAWSIPGLRPGNEQYF
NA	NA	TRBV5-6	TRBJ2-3	TGTGCCAGCAGCGCCGCCGGGAACACAGATACGCAGTATTTT	CASSAAGNTDTQYF
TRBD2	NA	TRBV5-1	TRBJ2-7	TGCGCCAGCAGCTTGGAGCGGGGGCACGCCGAGCAGTACTTC	CASSLERGHAEQYF
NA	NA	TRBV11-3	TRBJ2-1	TGTGCCAGCAGCTTAACTGGCGGAGAGCAGTTCTTC	CASSLTGGEQFF
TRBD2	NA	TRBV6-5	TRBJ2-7	TGTGCCAGCAGTTACTCGCCGGGACTAGCGACCTACGAGCAGTACTTC	CASSYSPGLATYEQYF
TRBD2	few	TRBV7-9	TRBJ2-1	TGTGCCAGCGGGGGGGCCTACAATGAGCAGTTCTTC	CASGGAYNEQFF
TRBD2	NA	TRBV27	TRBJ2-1	TGTGCCAGCAGTTTTGGGGGGGTTGGTGTAAATGAGCAGTTCTTC	CASSFGGVGVNEQFF
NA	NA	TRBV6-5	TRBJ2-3	TGTGCCAGCAGTCCGGGCACAGATACGCAGTATTTT	CASSPGTDTQYF
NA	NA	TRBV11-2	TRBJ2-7	TGTGCCAGCAGCTTAGGGCGACAGGTCTACGAGCAGTACTTC	CASSLGRQVYEQYF
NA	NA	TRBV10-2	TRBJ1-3	TGCGCCAGCAGTGGGACAGCGAGCTCTGGAAACACCATATATTTT	CASSGTASSGNTIYF
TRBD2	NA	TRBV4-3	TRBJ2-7	TGCGCCAGCAGCCAAGATAGGTCCAGCGGGGGTTCCTACGAGCAGTACTTC	CASSQDRSSGGSYEQYF
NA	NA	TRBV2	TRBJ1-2	TGTGCCAGCAGTGCGCGTTCGGGGGGACATGGCTACACCTTC	CASSARSGGHGYTF
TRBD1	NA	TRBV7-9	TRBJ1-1	TGTGCCAGCAGCCGGGACAGGGTAACCACTGAAGCTTTCTTT	CASSRDRVTTEAFF
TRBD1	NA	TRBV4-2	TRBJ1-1	TGTGCCAGCAGCCCCTTGACAGGGGGCAGGACTGAAGCTTTCTTT	CASSPLTGGRTEAFF
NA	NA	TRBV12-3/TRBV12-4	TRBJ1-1	TGTGCCAGCAGTCCAGGGTCGGGCACTGAAGCTTTCTTT	CASSPGSGTEAFF
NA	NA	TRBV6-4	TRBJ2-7	TGTGCCAGCAGTCCCCTCGAGCAGTACTTC	CASSPLEQYF
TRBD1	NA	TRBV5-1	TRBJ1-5	TGCGCCAGCAGCGAGGGGACAGCAAATCAGCCCCAGCATTTT	CASSEGTANQPQHF
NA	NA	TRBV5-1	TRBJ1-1	TGCGCCAGCAGCTTAACAGGGACAATGAACACTGAAGCTTTCTTT	CASSLTGTMNTEAFF
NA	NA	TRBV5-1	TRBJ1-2	TGCGCCAGCAGCTTGGCCACAGGCAACTATGGCTACACCTTC	CASSLATGNYGYTF
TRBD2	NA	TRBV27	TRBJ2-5	TGTGCCAGCAGTAACGCCGGGACTAGCGGCCAAGAGACCCAGTACTTC	CASSNAGTSGQETQYF
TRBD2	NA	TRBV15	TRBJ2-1	TGTGCCACCAGCAGAATTTTAGCGGGAGGTGTCAATGAGCAGTTCTTC	CATSRILAGGVNEQFF
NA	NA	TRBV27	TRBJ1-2	TGTGCCAGCAGTTTAGCCGCAGGGGCGGGTGGCTACACCTTC	CASSLAAGAGGYTF
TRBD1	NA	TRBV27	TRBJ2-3	TGTGCCAGCAGTACGCCGGGACAGGGGGCTGAAGATACGCAGTATTTT	CASSTPGQGAEDTQYF
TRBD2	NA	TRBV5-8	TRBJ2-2	TGTGCCAGCAGCTTGGGGACTAGCGGGCACACCGGGGAGCTGTTTTTT	CASSLGTSGHTGELFF
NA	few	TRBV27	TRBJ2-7	TGTGCCAGCAGTTTGCCACCCGGCTACGAGCAGTACTTC	CASSLPPGYEQYF
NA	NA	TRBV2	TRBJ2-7	TGTGCCAGCAGACAAGCCTACGAGCAGTACTTC	CASRQAYEQYF
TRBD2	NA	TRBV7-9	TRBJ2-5	TGTGCCAGCAGCCCCCCGGGACTAGCGGGAGGAGAGACCCAGTACTTC	CASSPPGLAGGETQYF
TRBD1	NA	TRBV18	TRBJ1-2	TGTGCCAGCTCACCACCGGGACAGGGCGAGGGTGGGGCAGAGGGTGGCTACACCTTC	CASSPPGQGEGGAEGGYTF
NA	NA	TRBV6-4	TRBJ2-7	TGTGCCAGCAGTGAGTGGCCGAACTCCTACGAGCAGTACTTC	CASSEWPNSYEQYF
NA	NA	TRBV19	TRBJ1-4	TGTGCCAGTAGTATAGATCAACGCGGGGGTGAAAAACTGTTTTTT	CASSIDQRGGEKLFF
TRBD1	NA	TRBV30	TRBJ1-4	TGTGCCTGGAGTGTAGCCAGGGGGTTTGGGAAACTGTTTTTT	CAWSVARGFGKLFF
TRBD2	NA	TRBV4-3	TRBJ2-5	TGCGCCAGCAGCCAAGATCGGACTAGCGGAGAGACCCAGTACTTC	CASSQDRTSGETQYF
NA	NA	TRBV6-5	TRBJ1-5	TGTGCCAGCAGTAGGAGGGGAATTAGCAATCAGCCCCAGCATTTT	CASSRRGISNQPQHF
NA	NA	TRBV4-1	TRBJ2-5	TGCGCCAGCAGCCCCCGTCGGGGTATCCCCCAAGAGACCCAGTACTTC	CASSPRRGIPQETQYF
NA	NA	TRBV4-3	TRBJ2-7	TGCGCCAGCAGCCAAGGAAACGGGGCCTACGAGCAGTACTTC	CASSQGNGAYEQYF
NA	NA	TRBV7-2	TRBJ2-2	TGTGCCAGCAGCACCCGGAGGACTAACACCGGGGAGCTGTTTTTT	CASSTRRTNTGELFF
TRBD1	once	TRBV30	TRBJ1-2	TGTGCCTGCCACAGGGGGCAGGACTATGGCTACACCTTC	CACHRGQDYGYTF
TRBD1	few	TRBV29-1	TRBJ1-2	TGCAGCGTCTCGACAGGGGGCAACTATGGCTACACCTTC	CSVSTGGNYGYTF
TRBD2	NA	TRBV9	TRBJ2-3	TGTGCCAGCAGCGCCCTAGCGGGGGGGGCAGATACGCAGTATTTT	CASSALAGGADTQYF
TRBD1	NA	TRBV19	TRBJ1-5	TGTGCCAGTAGTCCTAGGCAGGGGGGAAATAGCAATCAGCCCCAGCATTTT	CASSPRQGGNSNQPQHF
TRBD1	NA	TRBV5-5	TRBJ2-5	TGTGCCAGCAGCGCGACCGGGACAGGCGCCAATTGGGGAGAGACCCAGTACTTC	CASSATGTGANWGETQYF
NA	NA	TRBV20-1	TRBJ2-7	TGCAGTGCTTCGGACACCTACGAGCAGTACTTC	CSASDTYEQYF
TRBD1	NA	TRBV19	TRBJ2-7	TGTGCCAGTAGTACCCCGGGACAGGGGTCTTTGGAGCAGTACTTC	CASSTPGQGSLEQYF
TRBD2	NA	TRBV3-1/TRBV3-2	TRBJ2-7	TGTGCCAGCAGCCAAGCTGGGGGGGTCCCCGAGCAGTACTTC	CASSQAGGVPEQYF
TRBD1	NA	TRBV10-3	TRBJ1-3	TGTGCCACCTGGGACAGGCTAAATAACACCATATATTTT	CATWDRLNNTIYF
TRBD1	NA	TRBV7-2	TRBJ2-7	TGTGCCAGCAGCTTACTCCGGGACAGCCCTTACGAGCAGTACTTC	CASSLLRDSPYEQYF
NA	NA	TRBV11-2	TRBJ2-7	TGTGCCAGCGGGAGGCAGGCCTACGAGCAGTACTTC	CASGRQAYEQYF
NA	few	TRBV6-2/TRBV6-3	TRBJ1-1	TGTGCCAGCAGCAGCCGGCGGACTGAAGCTTTCTTT	CASSSRRTEAFF
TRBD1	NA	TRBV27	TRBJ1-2	TGTGCCAGCAGTTCCATACAGGGGGCGCAGGGCTATGGCTACACCTTC	CASSSIQGAQGYGYTF
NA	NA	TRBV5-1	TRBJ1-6	TGCGCCAGCAGCTTGACGGCAGGGTCTGGTTCACCCCTCCACTTT	CASSLTAGSGSPLHF
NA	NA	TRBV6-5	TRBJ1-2	TGTGCCAGCAGTCCGCGGTTGTCTGGCTACACCTTC	CASSPRLSGYTF
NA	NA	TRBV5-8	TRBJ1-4	TGTGCCAGCAGCTTGGGTCTTGGAGCGGCTAATGAAAAACTGTTTTTT	CASSLGLGAANEKLFF
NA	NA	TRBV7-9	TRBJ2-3	TGTGCCAGCAGCTCGCTAGGTAGCACAGATACGCAGTATTTT	CASSSLGSTDTQYF
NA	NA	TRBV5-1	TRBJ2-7	TGCGCCAGCAGCTTGGGTAGCGTCTACGAGCAGTACTTC	CASSLGSVYEQYF